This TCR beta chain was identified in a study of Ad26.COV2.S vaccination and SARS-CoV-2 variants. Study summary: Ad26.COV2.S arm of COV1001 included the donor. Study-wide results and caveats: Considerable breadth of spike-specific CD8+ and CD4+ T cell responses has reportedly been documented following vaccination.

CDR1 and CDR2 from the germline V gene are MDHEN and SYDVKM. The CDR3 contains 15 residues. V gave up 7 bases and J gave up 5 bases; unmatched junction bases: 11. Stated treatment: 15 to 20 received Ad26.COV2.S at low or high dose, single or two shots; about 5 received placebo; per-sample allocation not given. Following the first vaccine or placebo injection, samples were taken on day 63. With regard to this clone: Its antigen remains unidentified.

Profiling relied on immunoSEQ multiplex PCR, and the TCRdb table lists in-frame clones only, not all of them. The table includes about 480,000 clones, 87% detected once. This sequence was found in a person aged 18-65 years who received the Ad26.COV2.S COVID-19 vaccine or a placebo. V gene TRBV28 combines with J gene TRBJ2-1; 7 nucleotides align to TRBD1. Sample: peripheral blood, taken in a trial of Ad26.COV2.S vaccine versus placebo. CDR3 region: CASKNGGQRNNEQFF. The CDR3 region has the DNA TGTGCCAGCAAGAATGGGGGACAGCGAAACAATGAGCAGTTCTTC.